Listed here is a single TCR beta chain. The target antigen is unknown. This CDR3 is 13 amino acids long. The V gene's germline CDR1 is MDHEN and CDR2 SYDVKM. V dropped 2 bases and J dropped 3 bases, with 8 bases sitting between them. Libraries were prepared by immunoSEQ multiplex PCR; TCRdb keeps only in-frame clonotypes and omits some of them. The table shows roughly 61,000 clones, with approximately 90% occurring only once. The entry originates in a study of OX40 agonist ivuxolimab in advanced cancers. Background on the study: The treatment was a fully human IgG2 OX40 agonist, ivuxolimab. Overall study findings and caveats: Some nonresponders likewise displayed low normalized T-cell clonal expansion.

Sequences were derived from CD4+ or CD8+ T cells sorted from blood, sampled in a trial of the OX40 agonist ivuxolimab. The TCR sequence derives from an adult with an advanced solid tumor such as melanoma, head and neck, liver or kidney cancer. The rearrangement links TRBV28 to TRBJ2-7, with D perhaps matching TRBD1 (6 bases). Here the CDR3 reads CASSLPRGYEQYF. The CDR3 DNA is TGTGCCAGCAGTTTACCCAGGGGCTACGAGCAGTACTTC.